The 15 T cell receptor beta chains below all came from one sample that was sequenced in a study of OX40 agonist ivuxolimab in advanced cancers. The method was immunoSEQ multiplex PCR; TCRdb's version includes in-frame clones alone and lacks a portion of them. Of fewer than 85,000 clones in the sample, 84% were seen once. The source was CD4+ or CD8+ T cells sorted from blood, collected in a trial of the OX40 agonist ivuxolimab. These TCRs come from an adult with an advanced solid tumor such as melanoma, head and neck, liver or kidney cancer.

The chain employs TRBV5-1 and TRBJ2-3, with TRBD2 matching over 10 bases. The germline CDR1 and CDR2 sequences are SGHRS and YFSETQ. Germline trimming cut 4 bases from V and 4 bases from J; bases unmatched to any gene: 6. This CDR3 region has 15 residues. In DNA form, the CDR3 reads TGCGCCAGCAGCGTCCCTAGCGGGAGTTCAGATACGCAGTATTTT. Encoded protein: CASSVPSGSSDTQYF.

The V call is TRBV9, the J call TRBJ1-6; D possibly corresponds to TRBD1 (5 bases). The V gene lost 0 bases and the J gene lost 2 bases, with 12 bases spanning the gap. Looked up from germline, CDR1 is SGDLS and CDR2 is YYNGEE. The CDR3 has 17 amino acids. The CDR3 sequence is CASSVAAGSTYNSPLHF. CDR3 DNA sequence: TGTGCCAGCAGCGTAGCGGCAGGGAGCACCTATAATTCACCCCTCCACTTT.

The chain carries TRBV28 and TRBJ1-5; 7 bases agree with TRBD1. Germline V CDR1 and CDR2: MDHEN, SYDVKM. The CDR3 is 19 residues long. V shed 0 bases and J 0 bases; nucleotides not matched to a gene: 11. CDR3 amino acids: CASSLWGRQGSGSNQPQHF. The CDR3 DNA follows: TGTGCCAGCAGTTTATGGGGTAGACAGGGATCTGGTAGCAATCAGCCCCAGCATTTT. Drawing the rest from reference TRBV28 and TRBJ1-5, the complete variable domain is DVKVTQSSRYLVKRTGEKVFLECVQDMDHENMFWYRQDPGLGLRLIYFSYDVKMKEKGDIPEGYSVSREKKERFSLILESASTNQTSMYLCASSLWGRQGSGSNQPQHFGDGTRLSIL.

This clone has just one count. The gene calls are TRBV9 and TRBJ2-5; D may correspond to TRBD1 or TRBD2 (5 bases each). Germline values: CDR1 SGDLS, CDR2 YYNGEE. Trimming cost V 4 bases and J 6 bases, with 19 bases left between them. CDR3 length equals 15 residues. The CDR3 region has the DNA TGTGCCAGCAGCTCATACCCGGGACGCGAACAGACCCAGTACTTC. Encoded protein: CASSSYPGREQTQYF.

The chain employs TRBV11-3 and TRBJ2-3, with a weak D call TRBD1 (5 bases). In germline, CDR1 is SGHNT, CDR2 YENEEA. Trimming pared 1 base from V and 4 bases from J, leaving 9 bases between. CDR3 length equals 14 residues. CDR3 in amino acids: CASSLGGAADTQYF. CDR3 sequence (DNA): TGTGCCAGCAGCTTAGGTGGGGCCGCAGATACGCAGTATTTT.

This chain uses TRBV19 with TRBJ2-7, with D perhaps matching TRBD1 (6 bases). V was trimmed by 6 bases and J by 2 bases, leaving 17 bases between them. This CDR3 spans 15 amino acids. CDR1 and CDR2 from the germline V gene are LNHDA and SQIVND (reference sequence). The CDR3 DNA sequence: TGTGCCAGTAGCCCACAGGGTGGCACAACCTACGAGCAGTACTTC. Its translation: CASSPQGGTTYEQYF. The full variable domain, with the rest looked up from reference TRBV19 and TRBJ2-7, is DGGITQSPKYLFRKEGQNVTLSCEQNLNHDAMYWYRQDPGQGLRLIYYSQIVNDFQKGDIAEGYSVSREKKESFPLTVTSAQKNPTAFYLCASSPQGGTTYEQYFGPGTRLTVT.

This rearrangement joins TRBV7-8 to TRBJ1-6; 7 nucleotides line up with TRBD1. Trimming cost V 7 bases and J 5 bases; bases outside gene matches: 8. CDR1 and CDR2 from the germline V gene are SGHVS and FQNEAQ. The CDR3 runs to 15 residues. The CDR3 here is CASTYRDRNNSPLHF. The CDR3 bases are TGTGCCAGCACATACAGGGACAGAAATAATTCACCCCTCCACTTT.

In its sample, this clone was seen a few times. V and J are TRBV7-8 and TRBJ2-5; 8 nucleotides line up with TRBD1. Trimming cost V 4 bases and J 5 bases; bases outside gene matches: 15. This CDR3 region has 17 residues. In germline, CDR1 is SGHVS, CDR2 FQNEAQ. The chain's CDR3 is CASSSTYHPDREETQYF. The CDR3 DNA sequence: TGTGCCAGCAGCTCCACTTACCATCCGGACAGGGAGGAGACCCAGTACTTC.

The V gene is TRBV2, the J gene TRBJ2-6; 12 positions match TRBD1. The CDR3 has 18 amino acids. From germline, CDR1 is SNHLY and CDR2 FYNNEI. V trimming: 4 bases; J trimming: 1 base; junction bases outside the gene matches: 5. For the CDR3, the DNA is TGTGCCAGCAGTGTCTTGGGACAGGGGGCATCTGGGGCCAACGTCCTGACTTTC. Its protein is CASSVLGQGASGANVLTF. The variable domain in full, with the rest retrieved from reference TRBV2 and TRBJ2-6, is EPEVTQTPSHQVTQMGQEVILRCVPISNHLYFYWYRQILGQKVEFLVSFYNNEISEKSEIFDDQFSVERPDGSNFTLKIRSTKLEDSAMYFCASSVLGQGASGANVLTFGAGSRLTVL.

The rearrangement uses TRBV5-1 and TRBJ2-7; 9 positions agree with TRBD1. The length of the CDR3 is 15 residues. Germline V gives CDR1 SGHRS, CDR2 YFSETQ. V lost 2 bases to trimming and J lost 4 bases; unmatched junction nucleotides: 7. This chain's CDR3 is CASSLSGTGQYEQYF. The CDR3 DNA is TGCGCCAGCAGCTTATCCGGGACAGGGCAGTACGAGCAGTACTTC.

The chain is built from TRBV4-2 and TRBJ2-1; unclear D gene. Germline-derived CDR1 and CDR2 are LGHNA and YNFKEQ. The CDR3 is 16 amino acids. The V gene lost 0 bases and the J gene lost 4 bases, with 13 bases spanning the gap. In nucleotides, the CDR3 is TGTGCCAGCAGCCAAGATCTGAGCGCGGCGTACAATGAGCAGTTCTTC. It translates to CASSQDLSAAYNEQFF.

The chain recombines TRBV2 with TRBJ2-7, with 9 positions matching TRBD1. Germline lookup yields CDR1 SNHLY and CDR2 FYNNEI. The ends lost 6 bases at V and 1 base at J; junction bases unmatched: 1. The CDR3 length is 13 residues. Written as DNA, the CDR3 is TGTGCCAGCAGGGGACAGGGATCCTACGAGCAGTACTTC. Protein: CASRGQGSYEQYF.

The V gene is TRBV14, the J gene TRBJ2-1; TRBD1 is a possible D gene (6 bases). CDR1 and CDR2 from the germline V gene are SGHDN and FVKESK. The CDR3 runs to 15 residues. The V end lost 2 bases, the J end lost 9 bases, and 17 bases lay between the germline ends. The CDR3 loop is CASSQQLTGTGEQFF. The CDR3 region has the DNA TGTGCCAGCAGCCAACAACTTACAGGGACGGGTGAGCAGTTCTTC.

The V and J genes are TRBV7-2 and TRBJ2-1, with a possible D match to TRBD2 (5 bases). CDR3 length equals 14 residues. Germline assignment: CDR1 SGHTA and CDR2 FQGNSA. V was cut by 7 bases and J by 9 bases, with 19 bases left in between. The DNA of the CDR3 is TGTGCCAGCACCCTTAGTGGCGGGTTCAGTGAGCAGTTCTTC. This codes for CASTLSGGFSEQFF.

This clone appeared a few times. This chain connects TRBV10-3 to TRBJ1-5; D not resolved. Germline CDR1 is ENHRY and CDR2 is SYGVKD. The CDR3 runs 13 residues. The germline V and J ends were trimmed by 2 bases and 6 bases, with 8 bases remaining between them. CDR3 bases: TGTGCCATCAGTGAGGAGCCAGGTCAGCCCCAGCATTTT. This translates into CAISEEPGQPQHF.